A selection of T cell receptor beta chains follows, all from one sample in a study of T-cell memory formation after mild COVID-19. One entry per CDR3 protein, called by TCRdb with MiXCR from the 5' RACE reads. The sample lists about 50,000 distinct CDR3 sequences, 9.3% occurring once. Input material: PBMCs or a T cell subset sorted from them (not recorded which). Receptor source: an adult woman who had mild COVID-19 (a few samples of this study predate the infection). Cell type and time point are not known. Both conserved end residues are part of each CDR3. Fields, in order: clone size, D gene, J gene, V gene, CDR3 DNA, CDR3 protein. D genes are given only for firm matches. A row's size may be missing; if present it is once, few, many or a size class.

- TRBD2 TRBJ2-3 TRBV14 TGTGCCAGCAGCCAAGGGACTAGCGGTGGGACACTCACAGATACGCAGTATTTT CASSQGTSGGTLTDTQYF
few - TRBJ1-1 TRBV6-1 TGTGCCAGCAGTGGACCATGGGGGGTACGCGAAGCTTTCTTT CASSGPWGVREAFF
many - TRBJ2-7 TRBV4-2 TGTGCCAGCAGCCAAGATTTTGGTTCAGGCCCCTACGAGCAGTACTTC CASSQDFGSGPYEQYF
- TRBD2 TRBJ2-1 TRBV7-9 TGTGCCAGCAGCTTAGCACTAGCGGGTTCTGAGCAGTTCTTC CASSLALAGSEQFF
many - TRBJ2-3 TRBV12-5 TGTGCTAGTGAAGAGGGACTCCGCACAGATACGCAGTATTTT CASEEGLRTDTQYF
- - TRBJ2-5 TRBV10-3 TGTGCCATCAGTGAGTCGAAGTCGGGGGAGACCCAGTACTTC CAISESKSGETQYF
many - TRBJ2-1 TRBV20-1 TGCAGTGCTAGAGAAGAGTACCCAGATGAGCAGTTCTTC CSAREEYPDEQFF
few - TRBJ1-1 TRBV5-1 TGCGCCAGCAGCGCTATGACGGACACTGAAGCTTTCTTT CASSAMTDTEAFF
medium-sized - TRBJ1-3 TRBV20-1 TGCAGTGCTTCCTCAGGGTTAGCTGGAAACACCATATATTTT CSASSGLAGNTIYF
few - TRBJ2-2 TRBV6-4 TGTGCCAGCAGTGACTCAATCGGGGCGACCGGGGAGCTGTTTTTT CASSDSIGATGELFF
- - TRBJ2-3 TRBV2 TGTGCCAGCAGGGGAAGGGGAACAGATACGCAGTATTTT CASRGRGTDTQYF
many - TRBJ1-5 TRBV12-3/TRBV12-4 TGTGCCAGCAGTTTAGCGATGAGTTATCATCAGCCCCAGCATTTT CASSLAMSYHQPQHF
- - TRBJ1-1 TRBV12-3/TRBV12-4 TGTGCCAGCAGTTATTCGGGGGGCACTGAAGCTTTCTTT CASSYSGGTEAFF
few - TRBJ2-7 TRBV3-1 TGTGCCAGCAGCCTACAGGGAAAGAACTACGAGCAGTACTTC CASSLQGKNYEQYF
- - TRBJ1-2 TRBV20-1 TGCAGTGCTAGGGGTCAGGGGATAGCCTATGGCTACACCTTC CSARGQGIAYGYTF
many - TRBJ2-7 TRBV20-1 TGCAGTGCTAGTCTTGGGGGTAGGGCCAGCGGCTACGAGCAGTACTTC CSASLGGRASGYEQYF
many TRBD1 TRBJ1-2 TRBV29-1 TGCAGCGTCCGGACAGGGGCGACCTATGGCTACACCTTC CSVRTGATYGYTF
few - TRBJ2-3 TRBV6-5 TGTGCCAGCAGTGCCCCCTCCCCAAAGCCTAGCACAGATACGCAGTATTTT CASSAPSPKPSTDTQYF
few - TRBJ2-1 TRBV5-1 TGCGCCAGCAGCTTGTCTCTGGATGAGCAGTTCTTC CASSLSLDEQFF
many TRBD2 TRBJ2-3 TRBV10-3 TGTGCCATCAGTGAGTCCGAGCTAGCGGGAGCCGATACGCAGTATTTT CAISESELAGADTQYF
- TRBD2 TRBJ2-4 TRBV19 TGTGCCAGTAGTAGCCCTCCCGGGACTAGCGGGAGAGCCCGCGCGGACATTCAGTACTTC CASSSPPGTSGRARADIQYF
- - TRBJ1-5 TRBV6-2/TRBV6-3 TGTGCCAGCAGTTCACCTATCGAGAGATGGCATCAGCCCCAGCATTTT CASSSPIERWHQPQHF
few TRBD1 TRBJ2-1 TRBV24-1 TGTGCCACCGGGATGGGGACAGGGAACAATGAGCAGTTCTTC CATGMGTGNNEQFF
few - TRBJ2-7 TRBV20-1 TGCAGTGCTAGAGGGGCAGGACAGTCTTTTTTCTACGAGCAGTACTTC CSARGAGQSFFYEQYF
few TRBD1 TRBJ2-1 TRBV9 TGTGCCAGCAGCGTAGGGACAGGAAGGAATGAGCAGTTCTTC CASSVGTGRNEQFF
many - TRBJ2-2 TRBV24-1 TGTGCCACCAGTGACGGCAGGGACACCGGGGAGCTGTTTTTT CATSDGRDTGELFF
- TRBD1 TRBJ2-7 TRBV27 TGTGCCAGCAGTGATGCAGGGGGCCGAGAGCAGTACTTC CASSDAGGREQYF
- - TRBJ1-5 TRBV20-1 TGCAGTGCTAGAGAGGCAGGGCACAGGGCCCAGCATTTT CSAREAGHRAQHF
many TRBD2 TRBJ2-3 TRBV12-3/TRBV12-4 TGTGCCAGCACGACTAGCGGGGTCACAGATACGCAGTATTTT CASTTSGVTDTQYF
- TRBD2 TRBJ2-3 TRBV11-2 TGTGCCACCCGGACTAGCGGCACAGATACGCAGTATTTT CATRTSGTDTQYF
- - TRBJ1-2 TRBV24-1 TGTGCCACCATAGAAAGTCCGGGCTACACCTTC CATIESPGYTF
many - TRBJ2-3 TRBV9 TGTGCCAGCAGCCAAGCCCCCGCAAGCACAGATACGCAGTATTTT CASSQAPASTDTQYF